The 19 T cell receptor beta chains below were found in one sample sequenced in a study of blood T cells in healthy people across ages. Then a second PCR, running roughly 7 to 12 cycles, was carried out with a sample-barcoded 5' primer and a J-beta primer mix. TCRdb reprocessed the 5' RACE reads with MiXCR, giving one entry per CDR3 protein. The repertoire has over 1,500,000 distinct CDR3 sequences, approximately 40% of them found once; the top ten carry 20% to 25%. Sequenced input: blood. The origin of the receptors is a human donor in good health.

The CDR3 nucleotides read TGTGCCAGGATATACTTAAATGAGCAGTACTTC. It is translated as CARIYLNEQYF. The V and J genes are TRBV6-4 and TRBJ2-7; D gene uncertain. Trimming removed 9 bases from V and 7 bases from J, with 13 bases in between. This CDR3 has 11 residues. The germline CDR1 and CDR2 sequences are MRHNA and SNTAGT.

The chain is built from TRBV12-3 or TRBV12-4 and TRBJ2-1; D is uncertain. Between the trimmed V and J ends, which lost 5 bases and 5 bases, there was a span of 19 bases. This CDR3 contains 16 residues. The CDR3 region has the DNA TGTGCCAGCAGTACTCGTCCTGTCCCAGTCCACAATGAGCAGTTCTTC. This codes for CASSTRPVPVHNEQFF.

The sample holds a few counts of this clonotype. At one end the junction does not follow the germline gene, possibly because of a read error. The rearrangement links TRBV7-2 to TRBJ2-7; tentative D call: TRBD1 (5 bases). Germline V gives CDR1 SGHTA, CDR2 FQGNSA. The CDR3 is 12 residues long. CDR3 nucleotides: TGTGCCAGCACAACAGGCTCCTACAAGCAGTACTTC. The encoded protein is CASTTGSYKQYF.

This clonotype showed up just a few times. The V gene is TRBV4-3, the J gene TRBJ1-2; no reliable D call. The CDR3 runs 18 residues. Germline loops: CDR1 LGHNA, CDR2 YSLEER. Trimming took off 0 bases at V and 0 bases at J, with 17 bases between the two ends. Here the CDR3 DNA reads TGCGCCAGCAGCCAAGATCTTGGTGGCGGAACATCTAACTATGGCTACACCTTC. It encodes CASSQDLGGGTSNYGYTF.

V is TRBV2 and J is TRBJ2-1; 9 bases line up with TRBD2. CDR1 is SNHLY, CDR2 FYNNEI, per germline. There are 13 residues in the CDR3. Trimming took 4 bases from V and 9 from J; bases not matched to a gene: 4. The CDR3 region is CASSVLAGPEQFF. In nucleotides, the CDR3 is TGTGCCAGCAGTGTGCTAGCGGGGCCTGAGCAGTTCTTC.

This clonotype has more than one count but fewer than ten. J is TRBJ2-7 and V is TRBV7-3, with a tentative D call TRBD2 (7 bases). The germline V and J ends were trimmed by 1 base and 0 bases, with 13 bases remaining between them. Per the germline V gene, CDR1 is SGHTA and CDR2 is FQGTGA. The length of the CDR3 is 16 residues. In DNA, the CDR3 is TGTGCCAGCAGCTTAATCGGAGGGGGGGCCTCCTACGAGCAGTACTTC. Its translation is CASSLIGGGASYEQYF.

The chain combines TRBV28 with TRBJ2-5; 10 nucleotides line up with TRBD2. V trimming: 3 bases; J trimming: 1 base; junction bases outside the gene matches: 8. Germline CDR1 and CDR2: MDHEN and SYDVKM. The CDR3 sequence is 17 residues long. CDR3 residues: CASSFRMSGGAQETQYF. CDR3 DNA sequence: TGTGCCAGCAGTTTTCGAATGAGCGGGGGGGCCCAAGAGACCCAGTACTTC.

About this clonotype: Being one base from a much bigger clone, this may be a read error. CDR3 nucleotides: TGTGCCAGCAGGTGGACTAGCGGGGGTCGCAATGTGCAGTTCTTC. Translating gives CASRWTSGGRNVQFF. This chain connects TRBV12-3 or TRBV12-4 to TRBJ2-1; 13 nucleotides align to TRBD2. The CDR3 loop spans 15 amino acids.

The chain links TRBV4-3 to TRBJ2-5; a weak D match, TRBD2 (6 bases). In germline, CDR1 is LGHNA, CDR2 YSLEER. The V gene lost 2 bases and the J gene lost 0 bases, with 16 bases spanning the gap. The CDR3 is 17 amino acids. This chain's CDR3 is CASSQRHPGEYQETQYF. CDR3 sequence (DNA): TGCGCCAGCAGCCAAAGACACCCGGGAGAGTACCAAGAGACCCAGTACTTC.

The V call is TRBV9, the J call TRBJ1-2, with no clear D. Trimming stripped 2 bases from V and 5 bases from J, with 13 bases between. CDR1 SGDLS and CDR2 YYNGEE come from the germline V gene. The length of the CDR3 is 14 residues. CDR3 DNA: TGTGCCAGCAGCGTCCAGGCCCCATCATATGGCTACACCTTC. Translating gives CASSVQAPSYGYTF.

The DNA of the CDR3 is TGTGCCAGCAGCCTGACACGGGACCCACCCTATGGCTACACCTTC. This gives the protein CASSLTRDPPYGYTF. J is TRBJ1-2 and V is TRBV3-1; weak D call: TRBD1 (5 bases). CDR1 is LGHDT, CDR2 YNNKEL, per germline (reference sequence). The length of the CDR3 is 15 residues. V was cut by 4 bases and J by 4 bases, with 16 bases left in between.

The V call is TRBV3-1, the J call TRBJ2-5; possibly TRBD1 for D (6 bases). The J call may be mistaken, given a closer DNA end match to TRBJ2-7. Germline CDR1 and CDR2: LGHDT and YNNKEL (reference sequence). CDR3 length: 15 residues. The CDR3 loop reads CASSEKQGTNYEQYF. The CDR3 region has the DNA TGTGCCAGCAGCGAAAAGCAGGGGACAAATTACGAGCAGTACTTC.

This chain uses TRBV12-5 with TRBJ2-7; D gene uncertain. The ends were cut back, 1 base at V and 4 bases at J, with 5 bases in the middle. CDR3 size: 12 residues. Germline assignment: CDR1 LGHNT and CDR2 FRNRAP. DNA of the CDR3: TGTGCTAGTGGTTTGGAGTTATACGAGCAGTACTTC. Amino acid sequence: CASGLELYEQYF.

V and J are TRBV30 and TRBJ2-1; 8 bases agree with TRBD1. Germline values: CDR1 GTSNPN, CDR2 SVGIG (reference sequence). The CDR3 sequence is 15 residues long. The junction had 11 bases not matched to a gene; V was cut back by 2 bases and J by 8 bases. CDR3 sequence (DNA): TGTGCCTGGAGTCGGACAGGGACCATCGGGGATGAGCAGTTCTTC. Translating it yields CAWSRTGTIGDEQFF. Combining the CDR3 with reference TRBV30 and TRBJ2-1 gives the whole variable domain SQTIHQWPATLVQPVGSPLSLECTVEGTSNPNLYWYRQAAGRGLQLLFYSVGIGQISSEVPQNLSASRPQDRQFILSSKKLLLSDSGFYLCAWSRTGTIGDEQFFGPGTRLTVL.

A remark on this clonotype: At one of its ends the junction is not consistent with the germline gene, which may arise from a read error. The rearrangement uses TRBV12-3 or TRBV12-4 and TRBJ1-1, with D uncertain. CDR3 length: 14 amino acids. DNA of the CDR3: TGTGCCGGCAGTTTAGAGGGAGGGAACACTGAAGCTTTCTTT. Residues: CAGSLEGGNTEAFF.

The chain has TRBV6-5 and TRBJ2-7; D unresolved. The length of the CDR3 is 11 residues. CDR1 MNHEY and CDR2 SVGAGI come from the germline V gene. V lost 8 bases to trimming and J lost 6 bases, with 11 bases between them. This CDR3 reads CASLPRFEQYF. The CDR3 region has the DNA TGTGCCAGCTTACCGCGGTTCGAGCAGTACTTC.

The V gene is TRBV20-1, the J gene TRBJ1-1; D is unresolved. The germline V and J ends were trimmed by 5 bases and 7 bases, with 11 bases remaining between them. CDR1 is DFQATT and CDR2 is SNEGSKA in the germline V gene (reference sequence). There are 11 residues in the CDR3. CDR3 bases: TGCAGTGCTCTGGACGGCGATGAAGCTTTCTTT. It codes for CSALDGDEAFF.

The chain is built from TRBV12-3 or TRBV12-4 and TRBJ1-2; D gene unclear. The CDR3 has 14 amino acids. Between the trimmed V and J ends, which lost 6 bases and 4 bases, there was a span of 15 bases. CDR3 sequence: CASSDSSRGYGYTF. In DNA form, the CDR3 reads TGTGCCAGCAGCGACTCCTCCCGAGGCTATGGCTACACCTTC.

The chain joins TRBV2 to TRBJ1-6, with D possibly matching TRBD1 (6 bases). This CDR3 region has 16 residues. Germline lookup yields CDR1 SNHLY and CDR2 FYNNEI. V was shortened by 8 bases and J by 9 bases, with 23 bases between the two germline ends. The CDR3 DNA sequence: TGTGCCAGCCTCCCCCCAACAGGGCGGGGGAGTTCACCCCTCCACTTT. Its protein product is CASLPPTGRGSSPLHF.